The sequence of this TCR beta chain was determined in a study of T cell responses to AZD1222 COVID-19 vaccine. Study results and caveats: Without day 14 samples, only post-peak T cell repertoires were studied. Targeting of unmutated variant regions was reportedly seen in nearly half of spike-specific TCRs. Donors were largely white British and mainly female; clonal diversity was possibly underestimated. Spike-specific TCR breadth and depth were elevated following two AZD1222 doses.

As for this clone: Antigen: not known.

The CDR3 extends over 13 amino acids. V was cut by 6 bases and J by 4 bases, with 12 bases left in between. Germline CDR1 reads MNHEY; CDR2 reads SMNVEV (reference sequence). Generated by immunoSEQ multiplex PCR, the TCRdb table keeps only in-frame clones and is missing some. This sample yields about 160,000 clones, of which over 80% are seen a single time; about 1.9% belongs to the top ten. The V gene is TRBV27, the J gene TRBJ1-2, with D possibly TRBD1 on 5 matching bases. The sequence was obtained from an adult in good health. Source: peripheral blood, taken on day 0 of AZD1222 vaccination. Here the CDR3 DNA reads TGTGCCAGCAGGTTGGGGGGAGGCTATGGCTACACCTTC. This translates into CASRLGGGYGYTF.